The 26 T cell receptor beta chains reported below all come from one sample, sequenced in a study of shared clonotypes between healthy human individuals. The assay was immunoSEQ multiplex PCR, and TCRdb's table has in-frame clones only and misses some. The sample lists over 850,000 clones, 78% seen once, with about 0.52% in the top ten. Material: memory CD4+ T cells from PBMCs. Subset reported: CD45RA-negative fraction. The receptors were sampled from a man aged 18-30 years in good health. Some clones in this sample may be carry-over from other donors' samples.

The rearrangement joins TRBV6-1 to TRBJ2-7; 8 bases match TRBD1. The CDR3 has 14 residues. Germline CDR1 MNHNS, CDR2 SASEGT. The V and J ends lost 6 bases and 1 base, in that order; junction bases with no gene match: 5. DNA of the CDR3: TGTGCCAGCAGGGGACAGGTAATATCCTACGAGCAGTACTTC. It translates to CASRGQVISYEQYF.

V usage is TRBV7-2 and J usage is TRBJ1-2; 9 bases align to TRBD1. CDR3 size: 15 residues. The V gene's germline CDR1 is SGHTA and CDR2 FQGNSA. V was clipped by 4 bases and J by 4 bases; unmatched bases: 7. In DNA, the CDR3 is TGTGCCAGCAGCTCATACAGGGGGCTGAGCTATGGCTACACCTTC. Protein product: CASSSYRGLSYGYTF. Supplemented by reference TRBV7-2 and TRBJ1-2, the full variable domain reads GAGVSQSPSNKVTEKGKDVELRCDPISGHTALYWYRQSLGQGLEFLIYFQGNSAPDKSGLPSDRFSAERTGGSVSTLTIQRTQQEDSAVYLCASSSYRGLSYGYTFGSGTRLTVV.

The rearrangement joins TRBV11-2 to TRBJ2-2; D call uncertain. The CDR3 covers 13 residues. From germline, CDR1 is SGHAT and CDR2 FQNNGV. V was pared by 5 bases and J by 4 bases, with 8 bases between. This chain's CDR3 is CASSPLTTGELFF. The CDR3 nucleotides read TGTGCCAGCAGCCCATTGACCACCGGGGAGCTGTTTTTT.

The chain carries TRBV28 and TRBJ2-7; 7 bases are a match to TRBD2. Germline CDR1 and CDR2: MDHEN and SYDVKM. J was trimmed by 4 bases and V by 6 bases; bases with no gene match: 3. CDR3 length: 12 residues. CDR3 sequence (DNA): TGTGCCAGCAGCGGGAGGCTTTACGAGCAGTACTTC. Translation gives CASSGRLYEQYF.

CDR3: CASSFRDRAGGELFF. CDR3 nucleotide sequence: TGTGCCAGCAGCTTCCGGGACAGGGCTGGCGGGGAGCTGTTTTTT. This rearrangement joins TRBV7-2 to TRBJ2-2; 9 positions match TRBD1. The V segment lost 3 bases and the J segment 7 bases; nucleotides outside the gene matches: 6. CDR1 SGHTA and CDR2 FQGNSA come from the germline V gene. The CDR3 is 15 amino acids.

This clone has more than one count but fewer than ten. The rearrangement links TRBV4-2 to TRBJ1-3, with a possible D match to TRBD1 (6 bases). The CDR3 covers 14 residues. V was pared by 5 bases and J by 3 bases, with 11 bases between. Germline-derived CDR1 and CDR2 are LGHNA and YNFKEQ. The CDR3 DNA reads as TGTGCCAGCAGCGTGGACAGACTTGGAAACACCATATATTTT. Amino acid sequence: CASSVDRLGNTIYF.

V and J are TRBV7-2 and TRBJ2-1; 8 bases line up with TRBD2. This CDR3 has 14 residues. Germline V gene lookup returns CDR1 SGHTA and CDR2 FQGNSA. Trimming at V came to 1 base and at J to 7 bases, leaving 3 bases not matched to a gene. The CDR3 here is CASSLGLAPNEQFF. CDR3 DNA sequence: TGTGCCAGCAGCTTAGGACTAGCGCCTAATGAGCAGTTCTTC.

The chain couples TRBV19 to TRBJ1-1, with TRBD1 matching over 7 bases. This CDR3 spans 15 amino acids. V was clipped by 7 bases and J by 5 bases; unmatched bases: 13. Germline CDR1 and CDR2: LNHDA and SQIVND (reference sequence). Written as DNA, the CDR3 is TGTGCCAGTACCCACCCTCAACAGGGGAATACTGAAGCTTTCTTT. Amino acids: CASTHPQQGNTEAFF.

In this sample, this clone turned up a few times. This sequence joins TRBV7-9 and TRBJ1-1; no reliable D call. The CDR3 runs 13 residues. The V end was cut by 3 bases, the J end by 3 bases, with 8 bases between. Germline CDR1 SEHNR, CDR2 FQNEAQ (reference sequence). CDR3 residues: CASSFHEDTEAFF. CDR3 nucleotides: TGTGCCAGCAGCTTCCATGAGGACACTGAAGCTTTCTTT.

The chain couples TRBV10-2 to TRBJ2-1; D is unclear. There are 13 residues in the CDR3. V lost 3 bases to trimming and J lost 7 bases, with 10 bases between them. CDR1 WSHSY and CDR2 SAAADI come from the germline V gene. The CDR3 here is CASSDPPRNEQFF. The CDR3, as DNA: TGCGCCAGCAGTGACCCCCCCCGAAATGAGCAGTTCTTC.

J is TRBJ1-3 and V is TRBV5-8; perhaps TRBD1 as D (5 bases). CDR3 length equals 9 residues. Trimming left V 10 bases short and J 9 bases short, with 8 bases between. In germline, CDR1 is SGHTS, CDR2 YDEGEE. The CDR3 DNA follows: TGTGCCCAGGGCGGCACCATATATTTT. Encoded protein: CAQGGTIYF.

The V gene is TRBV10-2, the J gene TRBJ2-5, with 7 bases lining up with TRBD2. The CDR3 consists of 17 residues. V trimming: 2 bases; J trimming: 5 bases; junction bases outside the gene matches: 14. Germline V gives CDR1 WSHSY, CDR2 SAAADI. The CDR3 sequence is CASSEDSHLSGGETQYF. CDR3 sequence (DNA): TGCGCCAGCAGTGAGGACAGCCACCTATCCGGGGGGGAGACCCAGTACTTC.

The gene calls are TRBV5-1 and TRBJ1-1; D not certain. The CDR3 has 15 residues. V was cut by 0 bases and J by 1 base, with 10 bases left in between. Germline assignment: CDR1 SGHRS and CDR2 YFSETQ. CDR3 sequence: CASSLGQPGNTEAFF. In DNA, the CDR3 is TGCGCCAGCAGCTTGGGCCAGCCGGGGAACACTGAAGCTTTCTTT.

This chain uses TRBV5-1 with TRBJ2-1, with D tentatively TRBD1 (6 bases). The V gene's germline CDR1 is SGHRS and CDR2 YFSETQ. The germline V and J ends were trimmed by 4 bases and 8 bases, with 16 bases remaining between them. The CDR3 runs 14 residues. In DNA form, the CDR3 reads TGCGCCAGCAGCAAAGGGGGTGGGTACGATGAGCAGTTCTTC. This encodes CASSKGGGYDEQFF.

The rearrangement links TRBV5-4 to TRBJ2-1, with 9 bases identical to TRBD1. This CDR3 is built from 15 residues. Trimming took 4 bases from V and 7 from J; bases not matched to a gene: 9. Germline assignment: CDR1 SGHNT and CDR2 YYREEE (reference sequence). This CDR3 is CASSTRDRVGNEQFF. The DNA for the CDR3 is TGTGCCAGCAGCACCCGGGACAGGGTCGGGAATGAGCAGTTCTTC.

The V call is TRBV30, the J call TRBJ1-4; 7 bases agree with TRBD1. CDR3 length: 14 amino acids. J gave up 5 bases and V 8 bases, and 11 bases lay outside the gene matches. The germline V gene has CDR1 GTSNPN and CDR2 SVGIG (reference sequence). The CDR3 protein is CAGKGGQLNEKLFF. Written as DNA, the CDR3 is TGTGCCGGAAAAGGGGGACAGCTCAATGAAAAACTGTTTTTT.

In regard to this clone: It may be a read error: a sequence one base away is much more abundant. The chain has TRBV6-4 and TRBJ2-3, with 12 bases matching TRBD2. Trimming removed 6 bases from V and 3 bases from J; junction bases left unmatched: 4. Germline CDR1 is MRHNA and CDR2 is SNTAGT. The length of the CDR3 is 15 residues. CDR3 coding DNA: TGTGCCAGCAGCCCCGGGACTAGCGGGACAGATACGCAGTATTTT. Encoded protein: CASSPGTSGTDTQYF.

The chain couples TRBV2 to TRBJ1-2; possibly TRBD1 for D (5 bases). Germline V gene data show CDR1 as SNHLY and CDR2 as FYNNEI. V lost 6 bases to trimming and J lost 5 bases, with 13 bases between them. CDR3 length: 13 amino acids. Here the CDR3 reads CASRLGEGYGYTF. Written as DNA, the CDR3 is TGTGCCAGCAGGTTGGGGGAGGGTTATGGCTACACCTTC.

The chain carries TRBV28 and TRBJ2-2; no reliable D call. Trimming stripped 5 bases from V and 6 bases from J, with 7 bases between. CDR3 length: 12 residues. Germline V lookup: CDR1 MDHEN, CDR2 SYDVKM. As DNA, the CDR3 is TGTGCCAGCAGTCGCAGAGCCGGGGAGCTGTTTTTT. Translated, it gives CASSRRAGELFF.

The genes are TRBV5-1 and TRBJ1-2, with D unclear. The V end lost 4 bases, the J end lost 2 bases, and 18 bases lay between the germline ends. The CDR3 is 16 residues long. Germline V gene lookup returns CDR1 SGHRS and CDR2 YFSETQ. The CDR3 reads CASSRRPDFANYGYTF. The CDR3 DNA reads TGCGCCAGCAGCCGGAGGCCAGACTTTGCGAACTATGGCTACACCTTC. The complete variable domain, with remaining parts taken from reference TRBV5-1 and TRBJ1-2, reads KAGVTQTPRYLIKTRGQQVTLSCSPISGHRSVSWYQQTPGQGLQFLFEYFSETQRNKGNFPGRFSGRQFSNSRSEMNVSTLELGDSALYLCASSRRPDFANYGYTFGSGTRLTVV.

DNA for the CDR3: TGCGCCAGCAGCCTACTGGGACAGGGGGCCGAGCAGTACTTC. Amino acid sequence: CASSLLGQGAEQYF. J is TRBJ2-7 and V is TRBV5-1; the match to TRBD1 covers 12 bases. Looked up from germline, CDR1 is SGHRS and CDR2 is YFSETQ. V was pared by 4 bases and J by 6 bases, with 5 bases of the junction left unmatched. This CDR3 comprises 14 residues. Full variable domain (outside the CDR3, taken from reference TRBV5-1 and TRBJ2-7): KAGVTQTPRYLIKTRGQQVTLSCSPISGHRSVSWYQQTPGQGLQFLFEYFSETQRNKGNFPGRFSGRQFSNSRSEMNVSTLELGDSALYLCASSLLGQGAEQYFGPGTRLTVT.

CDR3 DNA: TGTGCCTGGGGAAACTCAGGGTACACTGAAGCTTTCTTT. Protein: CAWGNSGYTEAFF. The chain couples TRBV30 to TRBJ1-1; D may be TRBD1 (5 bases). The ends were cut back, 5 bases at V and 3 bases at J, with 13 bases in the middle. This CDR3 contains 13 residues. Germline lookup yields CDR1 GTSNPN and CDR2 SVGIG (reference sequence). Drawing the rest from reference TRBV30 and TRBJ1-1, the complete variable domain is SQTIHQWPATLVQPVGSPLSLECTVEGTSNPNLYWYRQAAGRGLQLLFYSVGIGQISSEVPQNLSASRPQDRQFILSSKKLLLSDSGFYLCAWGNSGYTEAFFGQGTRLTVV.

The V and J genes are TRBV10-3 and TRBJ2-7; D is possibly TRBD2 (6 bases). This CDR3 spans 13 amino acids. The germline gives CDR1 ENHRY, CDR2 SYGVKD. V shed 10 bases and J shed 0 bases, with 13 bases lying between them. The DNA of the CDR3 is TGTGCCACCCGTTCCGGGAGCTCCTACGAGCAGTACTTC. Its translation is CATRSGSSYEQYF.

V and J are TRBV7-6 and TRBJ2-5; D gene unclear. Germline CDR1 and CDR2: SGHVS and FNYEAQ. Deletions cut 5 bases from V and 1 base from J, with 11 bases between. The CDR3 spans 14 residues. The CDR3 reads CASSLGLSQETQYF. The CDR3 DNA is TGTGCCAGCAGCCTCGGGCTGAGCCAAGAGACCCAGTACTTC.

V is TRBV11-2 and J is TRBJ2-7; D is undetermined. The V and J ends lost 4 bases and 2 bases respectively, with 12 bases between them. The CDR3 sequence is 14 residues long. Germline lookup yields CDR1 SGHAT and CDR2 FQNNGV. CDR3 residues: CASSSPVNPYEQYF. CDR3 DNA sequence: TGTGCCAGCAGCTCTCCGGTCAACCCCTACGAGCAGTACTTC.

This sequence joins TRBV4-2 and TRBJ1-4, with no clear D. This CDR3 has 13 residues. The V gene lost 5 bases and the J gene lost 7 bases, with 11 bases spanning the gap. Germline V gene sequence: CDR1 LGHNA, CDR2 YNFKEQ. The CDR3 DNA sequence: TGTGCCAGCAGCAACTTAGGCGGTGAAAAACTGTTTTTT. This translates into CASSNLGGEKLFF.